Listed below are T cell receptor beta chains from one sample, sequenced in a study of early T cells in non-severe SARS-CoV-2 infection. TCRdb redid the calling of the 5' RACE reads with MiXCR, one entry per CDR3 protein. The sample has 100,000 to 120,000 distinct CDR3 sequences, around 12% seen once. The specimen comprised whole blood, sampled at baseline. Every receptor here comes from an adult who was a healthcare worker with PCR-confirmed SARS-CoV-2 infection or an uninfected control (not recorded which). Each CDR3 is given without its conserved first and last residue. The D gene is left open where the match is weak.

>NA|TRBJ1-6|TRBV28
ASSLPLAEYNSPLH
>NA|TRBJ1-2|TRBV18
ASSPRQLVMDGYT
>TRBD2|TRBJ2-1|TRBV20-1
SASRGLAGGEQF
>NA|TRBJ1-5|TRBV29-1
SVLQGFNQPQH
>TRBD2|TRBJ2-1|TRBV4-1
ASSRGTSAGVNYNEQF
>TRBD2|TRBJ2-2|TRBV5-1
ASSLVAGEGTGELF
>TRBD2|TRBJ2-5|TRBV12-3/TRBV12-4
ASSIAGGRETQY
>NA|TRBJ2-1|TRBV7-6
ASSPRLEMGDEQF
>TRBD1|TRBJ2-1|TRBV12-3/TRBV12-4
ASSYRRQGGDEQF
>TRBD2|TRBJ2-7|TRBV24-1
ATRAGEAPYEQY
>TRBD2|TRBJ2-1|TRBV6-2/TRBV6-3
ASSSLAGVNEQF
>NA|TRBJ1-1|TRBV5-1
ASSLPPGTGTEAF
>TRBD1|TRBJ2-3|TRBV24-1
ATSDSKGAGNTQY
>TRBD1|TRBJ2-3|TRBV11-3
ASSLADRGDTQY
>TRBD1|TRBJ2-1|TRBV2
ASSGQGTSYNEQF
>NA|TRBJ2-1|TRBV11-2
ASSARESYSYNEQF
>TRBD1|TRBJ1-1|TRBV29-1
SVNRGNTEAF
>NA|TRBJ2-1|TRBV9
ASSTDTNNEQF
>NA|TRBJ1-5|TRBV6-1
ASFREGGQPQH
>NA|TRBJ1-5|TRBV11-2
ASSLTDRDQPQH
>NA|TRBJ2-7|TRBV2
ASSSLRTGEQY
>NA|TRBJ1-4|TRBV12-3/TRBV12-4
ASSRTGTTYQKLF
>NA|TRBJ2-1|TRBV27
ASSLRGPNYNEQF
>NA|TRBJ2-1|TRBV24-1
ATRGEGDEQF
>NA|TRBJ1-2|TRBV2
ARRQANYGYT
>NA|TRBJ2-2|TRBV7-3
ASSPLGGELF
>NA|TRBJ2-2|TRBV18
ASSPQGQNTGELF
>TRBD1|TRBJ2-5|TRBV27
ASSLRDSQAETQY
>NA|TRBJ2-1|TRBV9
ASSVGLANSEQF
>NA|TRBJ1-2|TRBV18
ASSPLRVGSEVYGYT
>TRBD2|TRBJ2-1|TRBV3-1
VSNLAGSSYNEQF
>NA|TRBJ2-5|TRBV27
ATLAPSGRGRQTQY
>TRBD2|TRBJ2-7|TRBV6-5
ASSYPSSSGKTYEQY
>TRBD1|TRBJ1-2|TRBV12-5
ASGPAPTGGNYGYT
>NA|TRBJ2-1|TRBV14
ASSRNYNEQF
>TRBD2|TRBJ2-1|TRBV12-3/TRBV12-4
ASRPGLGANEQF
>NA|TRBJ1-2|TRBV29-1
SVQRVGGYT
>TRBD1|TRBJ1-6|TRBV9
ASSAGQGSPLH
>TRBD1|TRBJ1-2|TRBV4-2
ASSQDTGGSIYGYT
>NA|TRBJ1-1|TRBV29-1
SVEGGRDTEAF
>TRBD1|TRBJ1-4|TRBV5-1
ASSKRTGPLATNEKLF
>NA|TRBJ1-1|TRBV5-1
ASSRDPENTEAF
>NA|TRBJ2-7|TRBV4-1
ASSPLDLGLSSYEQY
>NA|TRBJ2-3|TRBV11-3
ASSSGTVDTQY
>NA|TRBJ1-1|TRBV3-1
ASSRTGTDTEAF
>NA|TRBJ1-1|TRBV9
ASSVGQVSNTEAF
>TRBD1|TRBJ1-1|TRBV20-1
SARDRQGASNTEAF
>NA|TRBJ1-6|TRBV6-2/TRBV6-3
ASGGGPSLH
>TRBD2|TRBJ2-7|TRBV12-3/TRBV12-4
ASRPGTSGAYEQY
>NA|TRBJ2-7|TRBV23-1
ASSPGFSSYEQY
>NA|TRBJ1-2|TRBV7-9
ASALDRLSYT
>TRBD2|TRBJ2-1|TRBV20-1
SASPGTSGSYNEQF